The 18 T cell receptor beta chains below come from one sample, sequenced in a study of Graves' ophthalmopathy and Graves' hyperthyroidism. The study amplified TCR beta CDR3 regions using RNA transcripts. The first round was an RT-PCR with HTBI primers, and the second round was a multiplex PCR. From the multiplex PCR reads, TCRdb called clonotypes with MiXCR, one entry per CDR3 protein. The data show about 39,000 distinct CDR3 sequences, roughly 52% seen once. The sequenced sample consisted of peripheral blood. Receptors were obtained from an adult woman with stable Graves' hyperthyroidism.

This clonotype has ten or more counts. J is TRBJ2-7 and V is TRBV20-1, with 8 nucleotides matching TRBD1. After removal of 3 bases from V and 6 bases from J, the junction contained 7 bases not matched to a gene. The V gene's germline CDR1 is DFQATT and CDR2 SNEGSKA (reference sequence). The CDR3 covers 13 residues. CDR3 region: CSASPQGAGEQYF. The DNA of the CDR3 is TGCAGTGCTAGTCCCCAGGGGGCTGGCGAGCAGTACTTC.

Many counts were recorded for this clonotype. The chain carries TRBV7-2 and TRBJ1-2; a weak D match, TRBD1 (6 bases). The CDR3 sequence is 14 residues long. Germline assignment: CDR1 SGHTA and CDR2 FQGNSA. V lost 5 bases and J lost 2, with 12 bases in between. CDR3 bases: TGTGCCAGCAGCCTGGACAGTTCGAACTATGGCTACACCTTC. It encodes CASSLDSSNYGYTF.

CDR3 sequence reads: CATSDLGQGIGELFF. The CDR3 DNA reads TGTGCCACCAGTGATTTGGGGCAGGGGATCGGGGAGCTGTTTTTT. This chain uses TRBV24-1 with TRBJ2-2; D is possibly TRBD1 (6 bases). Germline-derived CDR1 and CDR2 are KGHDR and SFDVKD. Trimming removed 0 bases from V and 7 bases from J, with 11 bases in between. The CDR3 consists of 15 residues.

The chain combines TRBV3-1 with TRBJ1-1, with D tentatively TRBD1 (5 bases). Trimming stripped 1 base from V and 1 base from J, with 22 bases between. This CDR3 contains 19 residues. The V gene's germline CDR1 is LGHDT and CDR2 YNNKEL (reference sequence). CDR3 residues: CASSQVLGIGGYKNTEAFF. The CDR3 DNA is TGTGCCAGCAGCCAAGTTTTGGGGATCGGGGGATATAAGAACACTGAAGCTTTCTTT. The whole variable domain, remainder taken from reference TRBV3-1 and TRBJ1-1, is DTAVSQTPKYLVTQMGNDKSIKCEQNLGHDTMYWYKQDSKKFLKIMFSYNNKELIINETVPNRFSPKSPDKAHLNLHINSLELGDSAVYFCASSQVLGIGGYKNTEAFFGQGTRLTVV.

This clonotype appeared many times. The CDR3 nucleotides are TGCAGTGCATCGGAGAGCAATCAGCCCCAGCATTTT. It codes for CSASESNQPQHF. V is TRBV20-1 and J is TRBJ1-5; D gene ambiguous. The CDR3 loop spans 12 amino acids. V was pared by 6 bases and J by 1 base, with 7 bases between. From germline, CDR1 is DFQATT and CDR2 SNEGSKA (reference sequence).

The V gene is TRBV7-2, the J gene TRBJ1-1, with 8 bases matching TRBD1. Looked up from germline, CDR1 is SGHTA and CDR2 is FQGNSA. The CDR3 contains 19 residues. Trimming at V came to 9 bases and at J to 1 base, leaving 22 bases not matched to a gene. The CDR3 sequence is CASSIMKRQGTYGNTEAFF. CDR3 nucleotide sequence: TGTGCCAGTAGTATAATGAAGAGACAGGGGACCTACGGGAACACTGAAGCTTTCTTT.

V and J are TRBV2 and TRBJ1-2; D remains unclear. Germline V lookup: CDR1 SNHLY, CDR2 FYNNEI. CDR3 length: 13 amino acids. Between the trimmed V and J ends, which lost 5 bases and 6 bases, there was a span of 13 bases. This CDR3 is CASSREVRDGYTF. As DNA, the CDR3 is TGTGCCAGCAGTAGGGAGGTTCGTGATGGCTACACCTTC.

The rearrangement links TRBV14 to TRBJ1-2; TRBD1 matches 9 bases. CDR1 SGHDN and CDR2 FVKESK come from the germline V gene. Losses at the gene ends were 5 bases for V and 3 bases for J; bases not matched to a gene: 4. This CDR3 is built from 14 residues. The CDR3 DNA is TGTGCCAGCAGCACCCGGGACAGGGACTATGGCTACACCTTC. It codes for CASSTRDRDYGYTF.

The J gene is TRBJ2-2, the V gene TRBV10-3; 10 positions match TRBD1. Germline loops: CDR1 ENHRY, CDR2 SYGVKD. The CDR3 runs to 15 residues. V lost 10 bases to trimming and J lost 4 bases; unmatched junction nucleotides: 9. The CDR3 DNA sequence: TGTGCCAGCCGGGACAGGGGTCAAGGCACCGGGGAGCTGTTTTTT. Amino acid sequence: CASRDRGQGTGELFF.

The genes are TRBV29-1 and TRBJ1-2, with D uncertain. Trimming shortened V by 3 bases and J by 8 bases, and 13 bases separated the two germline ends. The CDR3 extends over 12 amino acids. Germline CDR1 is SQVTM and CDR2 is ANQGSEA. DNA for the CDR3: TGCAGCGTTGAGCCTGGGAAGGAAGGCTACACCTTC. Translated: CSVEPGKEGYTF.

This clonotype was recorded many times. CDR3 nucleotide sequence: TGCGCCAGCAGAGGGGATGGAACCTACGAGCAGTACTTC. Its translation is CASRGDGTYEQYF. The chain carries TRBV4-1 and TRBJ2-7; a weak D match, TRBD1 (5 bases). The ends were cut back, 6 bases at V and 2 bases at J, with 11 bases in the middle. The CDR3 has 13 amino acids. Germline V gene sequence: CDR1 MGHRA, CDR2 YSYEKL.

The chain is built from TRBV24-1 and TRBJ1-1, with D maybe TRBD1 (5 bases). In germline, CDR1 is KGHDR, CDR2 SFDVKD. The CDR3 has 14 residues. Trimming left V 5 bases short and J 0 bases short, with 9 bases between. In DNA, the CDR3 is TGTGCCACCAGTGGGGGCAGGATGAACACTGAAGCTTTCTTT. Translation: CATSGGRMNTEAFF.

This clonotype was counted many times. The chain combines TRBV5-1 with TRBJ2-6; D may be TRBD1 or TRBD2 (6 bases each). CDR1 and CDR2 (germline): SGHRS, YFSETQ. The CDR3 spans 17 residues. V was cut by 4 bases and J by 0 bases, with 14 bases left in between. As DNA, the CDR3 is TGCGCCAGCAGCCGGGGGCCGCTGGCCTCTGGGGCCAACGTCCTGACTTTC. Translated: CASSRGPLASGANVLTF.

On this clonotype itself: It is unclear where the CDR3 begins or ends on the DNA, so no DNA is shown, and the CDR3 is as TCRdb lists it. The CDR3: CASSFYICSAPGQDVYGYTF. J is TRBJ1-2 and V is TRBV7-2; the DNA was not compared with TRBD1, the D call given in the table. The CDR3 totals 20 residues, both ends included. From germline, CDR1 is SGHTA and CDR2 FQGNSA.

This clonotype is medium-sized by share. CDR3 residues: CATSRDQGAGNTEAFF. In DNA, the CDR3 is TGTGCCACCAGCAGAGATCAGGGGGCCGGGAACACTGAAGCTTTCTTT. The chain couples TRBV15 to TRBJ1-1, with 8 bases aligning to TRBD1. Germline-derived CDR1 and CDR2 are LNHNV and YYDKDF (reference sequence). CDR3 length: 16 amino acids. Germline trimming cut 0 bases from V and 1 base from J; bases unmatched to any gene: 4.

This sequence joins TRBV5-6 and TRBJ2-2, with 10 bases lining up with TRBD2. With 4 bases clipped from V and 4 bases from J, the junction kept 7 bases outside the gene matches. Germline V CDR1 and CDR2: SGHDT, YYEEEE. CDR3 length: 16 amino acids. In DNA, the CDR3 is TGTGCCAGCAGCAGCCTAGCGGGAGTAGTCACCGGGGAGCTGTTTTTT. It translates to CASSSLAGVVTGELFF. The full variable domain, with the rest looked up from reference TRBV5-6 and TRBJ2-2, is DAGVTQSPTHLIKTRGQQVTLRCSPKSGHDTVSWYQQALGQGPQFIFQYYEEEERQRGNFPDRFSGHQFPNYSSELNVNALLLGDSALYLCASSSLAGVVTGELFFGEGSRLTVL.

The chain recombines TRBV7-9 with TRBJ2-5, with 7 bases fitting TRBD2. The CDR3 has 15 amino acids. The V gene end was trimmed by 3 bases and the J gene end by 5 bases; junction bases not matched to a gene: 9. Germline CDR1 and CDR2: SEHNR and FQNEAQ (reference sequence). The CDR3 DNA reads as TGTGCCAGCAGCTTGGGGGGGGTCAACATGGAGACCCAGTACTTC. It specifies CASSLGGVNMETQYF.

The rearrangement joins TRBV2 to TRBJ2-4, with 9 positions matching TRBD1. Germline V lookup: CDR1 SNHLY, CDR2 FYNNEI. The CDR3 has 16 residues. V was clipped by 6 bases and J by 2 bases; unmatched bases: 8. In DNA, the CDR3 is TGTGCCAGCAGGGTTGGACAGGGGTATACCAAAAACATTCAGTACTTC. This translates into CASRVGQGYTKNIQYF.